This passage covers 13 T cell receptor beta chains from one sample sequenced in a study of T cell clonotyping in hematopoietic cell transplantation. Time point meaning: recipient sample about 28 days before transplant, after cytoreduction. Data came from immunoSEQ multiplex PCR; TCRdb stores just in-frame clones and leaves some out. Seen here are tens of thousands of clones, about 90% observed once, and the top ten hold roughly 3.5%. The specimen was peripheral blood mononuclear cells, collected before stem cell transplant. These receptors were collected from a man younger than 30 with biphenotypic leukemia. Some clones in this sample may be carry-over from other donors' samples.

A few counts support this clone. The rearrangement links TRBV2 to TRBJ1-5, with D possibly matching TRBD1 (6 bases). Trimming removed 4 bases at V and 7 bases at J, with 17 bases between. Germline assignment: CDR1 SNHLY and CDR2 FYNNEI. The CDR3 has 15 residues. The CDR3 loop reads CASSGGALKVQPQHF. The DNA of the CDR3 is TGTGCCAGCAGTGGGGGGGCTCTGAAGGTGCAGCCCCAGCATTTT.

This chain joins TRBV6-6 and TRBJ2-3; D is ambiguous. Trimming took off 0 bases at V and 4 bases at J, with 2 bases between the two ends. Germline V gives CDR1 MNHNY, CDR2 SVGAGI (reference sequence). The CDR3 covers 12 residues. The CDR3 DNA reads TGTGCCAGCAGTTACTCGTCAGATACGCAGTATTTT. Amino acids: CASSYSSDTQYF.

The chain links TRBV6-5 to TRBJ1-2, with 7 bases aligning to TRBD1. With 7 bases clipped from V and 4 bases from J, the junction kept 9 bases outside the gene matches. The CDR3 has 14 amino acids. The germline V gene has CDR1 MNHEY and CDR2 SVGAGI. For the CDR3, the DNA is TGTGCCAGCATTGACAGGGAATCGGGCTATGGCTACACCTTC. It encodes CASIDRESGYGYTF.

The chain combines TRBV20-1 with TRBJ2-5; no firm D call. The DNA end is more similar to TRBJ2-7, so the J call may be wrong. This CDR3 is built from 11 residues. CDR1 DFQATT and CDR2 SNEGSKA come from the germline V gene (reference sequence). The CDR3 region is CSAHHDYEQYF. The DNA for the CDR3 is TGCAGTGCCCACCACGACTACGAGCAGTACTTC.

In this sample, this clone turned up a few times. This chain connects TRBV2 to TRBJ1-5; D is unclear. The V end was cut by 1 base, the J end by 3 bases, with 7 bases between. Germline V gene sequence: CDR1 SNHLY, CDR2 FYNNEI. This CDR3 has 14 amino acids. For the CDR3, the DNA is TGTGCCAGCAGTGAAGGGCAGCTCAATCAGCCCCAGCATTTT. Its protein is CASSEGQLNQPQHF.

The V call is TRBV6-5, the J call TRBJ2-7; the match to TRBD1 covers 7 bases. Germline trimming cut 0 bases from V and 6 bases from J; bases unmatched to any gene: 2. The CDR3 runs 13 residues. Germline V lookup: CDR1 MNHEY, CDR2 SVGAGI. CDR3 nucleotide sequence: TGTGCCAGCAGTTACTCTGGGACAGTCGAGCAGTACTTC. Amino acid sequence: CASSYSGTVEQYF.

The chain has TRBV9 and TRBJ2-7, with D perhaps assigned TRBD1 or TRBD2 (5 bases each). This CDR3 has 14 amino acids. Germline loops: CDR1 SGDLS, CDR2 YYNGEE. The V and J ends lost 4 bases and 4 bases respectively, with 15 bases between them. CDR3 sequence: CASSSPGTEYEQYF. The CDR3 DNA reads as TGTGCCAGCAGCTCCCCCGGGACGGAGTACGAGCAGTACTTC.

V and J are TRBV7-9 and TRBJ1-4; tentative D call: TRBD1 (5 bases). Germline-derived CDR1 and CDR2 are SEHNR and FQNEAQ (reference sequence). The length of the CDR3 is 14 residues. Trimming stripped 5 bases from V and 5 bases from J, with 12 bases between. The CDR3 DNA reads as TGTGCCAGCAGCCCACCGGCAGGGAATGAAAAACTGTTTTTT. Protein sequence: CASSPPAGNEKLFF.

The chain recombines TRBV28 with TRBJ2-3, with D perhaps TRBD1 or TRBD2 (5 bases each). Germline V lookup: CDR1 MDHEN, CDR2 SYDVKM. This CDR3 comprises 13 residues. Trimming stripped 5 bases from V and 0 bases from J, with 6 bases between. The CDR3 loop is CASSGGSTDTQYF. The CDR3 DNA reads TGTGCCAGCAGTGGGGGTAGCACAGATACGCAGTATTTT.

The chain uses TRBV5-4 and TRBJ1-2; maybe TRBD1 (6 bases). This CDR3 region has 13 residues. Germline CDR1 and CDR2: SGHNT and YYREEE (reference sequence). Between the trimmed V and J ends, which lost 3 bases and 4 bases, there was a span of 10 bases. The DNA of the CDR3 is TGTGCCAGCAGCTGGACAGCTACCTATGGCTACACCTTC. This sequence encodes CASSWTATYGYTF. The complete variable domain, with remaining parts taken from reference TRBV5-4 and TRBJ1-2, reads ETGVTQSPTHLIKTRGQQVTLRCSSQSGHNTVSWYQQALGQGPQFIFQYYREEENGRGNFPPRFSGLQFPNYSSELNVNALELDDSALYLCASSWTATYGYTFGSGTRLTVV.

This chain uses TRBV6-5 with TRBJ2-5, with a tentative D call TRBD2 (5 bases). Looked up from germline, CDR1 is MNHEY and CDR2 is SVGAGI. CDR3 length: 14 residues. V dropped 7 bases and J dropped 5 bases, with 17 bases sitting between them. CDR3 residues: CASKKGFTGETQYF. CDR3 sequence (DNA): TGTGCCAGCAAGAAAGGGTTTACGGGGGAGACCCAGTACTTC.

V usage is TRBV11-2 and J usage is TRBJ2-5; 9 positions agree with TRBD2. CDR3 length: 14 amino acids. V shed 6 bases, J shed 0 bases, and the junction held 2 bases outside the gene matches. Germline V gene data show CDR1 as SGHAT and CDR2 as FQNNGV. In nucleotides, the CDR3 is TGTGCCAGCAGGCCTAGCGGGAACCAAGAGACCCAGTACTTC. It encodes CASRPSGNQETQYF.

In this sample, this clone turned up once. The rearrangement links TRBV10-3 to TRBJ1-1; 10 positions match TRBD1. The CDR3 has 13 residues. Trimming at V came to 8 bases and at J to 3 bases, leaving 3 bases not matched to a gene. CDR1 ENHRY and CDR2 SYGVKD come from the germline V gene. CDR3 coding DNA: TGTGCCATCCGAGGACAGGGGGACACTGAAGCTTTCTTT. Translation: CAIRGQGDTEAFF.